The 5 T cell receptor beta chains below were found in one sample sequenced in a study of OX40 agonist ivuxolimab in advanced cancers. Profiled with immunoSEQ multiplex PCR; TCRdb holds only in-frame clones, not every one. The repertoire includes about 76,000 clones, about 88% of them detected once, and roughly 1.9% sits in the top ten. Sequencing used CD4+ or CD8+ T cells sorted from blood, obtained in a trial of the OX40 agonist ivuxolimab. The origin of the receptors is an adult with an advanced solid tumor such as melanoma, head and neck, liver or kidney cancer.

The J gene is TRBJ2-2, the V gene TRBV28; D may correspond to TRBD1 or TRBD2 (5 bases each). The V and J ends lost 1 base and 0 bases respectively, with 9 bases between them. The CDR3 is 16 amino acids. In germline, CDR1 is MDHEN, CDR2 SYDVKM. The CDR3 reads CASSLYRGPNTGELFF. The CDR3 nucleotides are TGTGCCAGCAGTTTATATCGGGGACCGAACACCGGGGAGCTGTTTTTT.

This chain links TRBV10-3 with TRBJ1-2; D is possibly TRBD1 (5 bases). The germline CDR1 and CDR2 sequences are ENHRY and SYGVKD. Trimming shortened V by 6 bases and J by 0 bases, and 11 bases separated the two germline ends. The CDR3 contains 14 residues. The CDR3 region is CAIRNRDPNYGYTF. The CDR3 DNA is TGTGCCATCAGAAACCGGGACCCTAACTATGGCTACACCTTC.

The V and J genes are TRBV7-9 and TRBJ2-1, with TRBD1 matching 9 bases. The junction had 5 bases not matched to a gene; V was cut back by 0 bases and J by 14 bases. The CDR3 loop spans 13 amino acids. Germline assignment: CDR1 SEHNR and CDR2 FQNEAQ (reference sequence). In nucleotides, the CDR3 is TGTGCCAGCAGCTTAGCTGGTGACAGGGGGAAGTTCTTC. It translates to CASSLAGDRGKFF.

This clone showed up just a few times. The chain recombines TRBV6-1 with TRBJ1-2; D remains ambiguous. V was trimmed by 2 bases and J by 5 bases, leaving 15 bases between them. Germline CDR1 and CDR2: MNHNS and SASEGT. The CDR3 has 15 amino acids. DNA for the CDR3: TGTGCCAGCAGTGAATTGGGGAATAGTGGGTATGGCTACACCTTC. This gives the protein CASSELGNSGYGYTF.

This clone was seen just once. The chain is built from TRBV6-1 and TRBJ2-7, with TRBD1 identical over 10 bases. The CDR3 consists of 14 residues. The germline V gene has CDR1 MNHNS and CDR2 SASEGT. Losses at the gene ends were 11 bases for V and 5 bases for J; bases not matched to a gene: 12. Here the CDR3 reads CALGGQGLLDEQYF. The CDR3 DNA reads TGTGCCTTAGGGGGACAGGGGCTCCTGGACGAGCAGTACTTC.